The 32 T cell receptor beta chains reported below all come from one sample, sequenced in a study of blood T cell repertoires in COVID-19. Some clones are missing from TCRdb's copy, which holds only in-frame ones; the method was immunoSEQ multiplex PCR. The table has around 25,000 clones, around 86% seen once. Material for sequencing was peripheral blood. The receptors stem from a woman aged 80 or over with acute or convalescent COVID-19.

The J gene is TRBJ2-5, the V gene TRBV24-1; 9 nucleotides line up with TRBD1. CDR3 length: 17 amino acids. Germline V gives CDR1 KGHDR, CDR2 SFDVKD. With 4 bases clipped from V and 5 bases from J, the junction kept 13 bases outside the gene matches. The CDR3 loop is CATSETGTGKIWETQYF. The CDR3 region has the DNA TGTGCCACCAGTGAAACCGGGACAGGGAAGATTTGGGAGACCCAGTACTTC.

V usage is TRBV7-9 and J usage is TRBJ1-2, with TRBD1 identical over 8 bases. CDR1 is SEHNR, CDR2 FQNEAQ, per germline (reference sequence). Trimming removed 4 bases from V and 8 bases from J; junction bases left unmatched: 12. There are 15 residues in the CDR3. For the CDR3, the DNA is TGTGCCAGCAGCTCAGGACAGGGAACGGGCGGGGGCTACACCTTC. Translation: CASSSGQGTGGGYTF.

The V gene is TRBV11-2, the J gene TRBJ2-2; a weak D match, TRBD2 (6 bases). Germline-derived CDR1 and CDR2 are SGHAT and FQNNGV. V was pared by 6 bases and J by 5 bases, with 19 bases between. This CDR3 has 16 amino acids. The CDR3 region is CASRTRDSPETGELFF. CDR3 in DNA: TGTGCCAGCAGAACCCGGGACTCCCCAGAGACCGGGGAGCTGTTTTTT. Combining the CDR3 with reference TRBV11-2 and TRBJ2-2 gives the whole variable domain EAGVAQSPRYKIIEKRQSVAFWCNPISGHATLYWYQQILGQGPKLLIQFQNNGVVDDSQLPKDRFSAERLKGVDSTLKIQPAKLEDSAVYLCASRTRDSPETGELFFGEGSRLTVL.

The chain joins TRBV6-4 to TRBJ2-1; D possibly corresponds to TRBD1 (6 bases). The germline CDR1 and CDR2 sequences are MRHNA and SNTAGT. This CDR3 spans 15 amino acids. V gave up 0 bases and J gave up 6 bases, with 12 bases separating them. The DNA for the CDR3 is TGTGCCAGCAGTGACTCTTATGAGACAGGCAATGAGCAGTTCTTC. It encodes CASSDSYETGNEQFF.

This chain uses TRBV10-3 with TRBJ2-3, with D maybe TRBD1 (6 bases). This CDR3 region has 14 residues. V was trimmed by 10 bases and J by 0 bases, leaving 14 bases between them. The germline V gene encodes CDR1 ENHRY and CDR2 SYGVKD. CDR3 amino acids: CATNRDHSTDTQYF. In DNA, the CDR3 is TGTGCCACCAACAGGGACCATAGCACAGATACGCAGTATTTT.

The chain employs TRBV7-9 and TRBJ1-5, with TRBD1 identical over 8 bases. From germline, CDR1 is SEHNR and CDR2 FQNEAQ (reference sequence). The trim removed 5 bases at V and 8 bases at J, leaving 5 bases unmatched. This CDR3 comprises 13 residues. The CDR3 nucleotides read TGTGCCAGCAGCGGTTACAGGGGGGAGCCCCAGCATTTT. Translation: CASSGYRGEPQHF.

The chain couples TRBV30 to TRBJ2-2; possibly TRBD1 for D (5 bases). The germline V gene has CDR1 GTSNPN and CDR2 SVGIG (reference sequence). V dropped 5 bases and J dropped 6 bases, with 13 bases sitting between them. This CDR3 comprises 13 residues. In DNA, the CDR3 is TGTGCCTGGTCACAGGCACAACCCGGGGAGCTGTTTTTT. This gives the protein CAWSQAQPGELFF.

The V and J genes are TRBV18 and TRBJ2-7, with D tentatively TRBD2 (6 bases). V lost 2 bases to trimming and J lost 2 bases, with 13 bases between them. The CDR3 is 15 amino acids. Germline CDR1 reads KGHSH; CDR2 reads LQKENI. Here the CDR3 reads CASSPAGGGPYEQYF. Written as DNA, the CDR3 is TGTGCCAGCTCACCAGCAGGAGGAGGGCCCTACGAGCAGTACTTC.

This clone was counted once. The V gene is TRBV11-3, the J gene TRBJ2-7, with TRBD2 matching over 10 bases. CDR3 length: 15 amino acids. V lost 5 bases and J lost 0; bases outside the gene matches: 4. CDR1 and CDR2 (germline): SGHNT, YENEEA. This CDR3 is CASSEGLASSYEQYF. CDR3 coding DNA: TGTGCCAGCAGCGAGGGACTAGCGTCCTCCTACGAGCAGTACTTC.

V gene TRBV6-2 or TRBV6-3 combines with J gene TRBJ2-5, with D perhaps TRBD1 (6 bases). The germline V gene has CDR1 MNHEY and CDR2 SVGEGT. The CDR3 contains 13 residues. Trimming stripped 3 bases from V and 3 bases from J, with 8 bases between. CDR3 nucleotides: TGTGCCAGCAGTTATGGACAGAAAGAGACCCAGTACTTC. It is translated as CASSYGQKETQYF.

The chain is built from TRBV12-5 and TRBJ2-5; 7 bases are shared with TRBD1. CDR1 is LGHNT and CDR2 is FRNRAP in the germline V gene. J was trimmed by 2 bases and V by 7 bases; bases with no gene match: 10. CDR3 length: 15 amino acids. The CDR3 loop is CASAGTGTAQETQYF. The DNA of the CDR3 is TGTGCTAGTGCTGGGACCGGGACAGCGCAAGAGACCCAGTACTTC.

The chain uses TRBV5-4 and TRBJ2-7; 8 nucleotides line up with TRBD1. Trimming cost V 4 bases and J 2 bases; bases outside gene matches: 5. Germline-derived CDR1 and CDR2 are SGHNT and YYREEE (reference sequence). The CDR3 runs 14 residues. Here the CDR3 reads CASSQGQAAYEQYF. The CDR3 DNA follows: TGTGCCAGCAGCCAGGGACAGGCGGCCTACGAGCAGTACTTC.

This rearrangement joins TRBV7-8 to TRBJ1-1, with TRBD1 matching over 8 bases. The CDR3 runs to 16 residues. With 5 bases clipped from V and 3 bases from J, the junction kept 11 bases outside the gene matches. The germline gives CDR1 SGHVS, CDR2 FQNEAQ. In nucleotides, the CDR3 is TGTGCCAGCAGCATATACCCCAGGGGGCGGTACACTGAAGCTTTCTTT. Translation: CASSIYPRGRYTEAFF.

Only one count was recorded for this clone. This chain connects TRBV7-6 to TRBJ2-2, with D possibly being TRBD1 (6 bases). This CDR3 has 15 amino acids. V gave up 4 bases and J gave up 4 bases, with 13 bases separating them. The germline CDR1 and CDR2 sequences are SGHVS and FNYEAQ. Written as DNA, the CDR3 is TGTGCCAGCAGCTCTGACAGGCTGAGCACCGGGGAGCTGTTTTTT. Translating it yields CASSSDRLSTGELFF.

The chain couples TRBV6-5 to TRBJ1-1; D might be TRBD1 (5 bases). This CDR3 contains 12 residues. Germline V gene lookup returns CDR1 MNHEY and CDR2 SVGAGI. This CDR3 reads CVTEVGRDEAFF. DNA for the CDR3: TGTGTTACCGAAGTGGGCAGGGATGAAGCTTTCTTT.

The CDR3 spells CASSRTGGNTEAFF. The CDR3 DNA follows: TGTGCCAGCAGCCGGACAGGGGGAAACACTGAAGCTTTCTTT. This chain links TRBV3-1 (or the pseudogene TRBV3-2) with TRBJ1-1; 10 positions match TRBD1. This CDR3 has 14 amino acids. Per germline, CDR1 LGHDT and CDR2 YNNKEL (reference sequence). The V and J ends lost 4 bases and 2 bases, in that order; junction bases with no gene match: 1.

V is TRBV7-9 and J is TRBJ2-7; D might be TRBD2 (6 bases). The CDR3 extends over 17 amino acids. V lost 1 base and J 5 bases, leaving 21 bases between the germline ends. Germline lookup yields CDR1 SEHNR and CDR2 FQNEAQ (reference sequence). CDR3 sequence reads: CASSLGWDFSNHNEQYF. The CDR3 DNA reads as TGTGCCAGCAGCTTAGGATGGGACTTCTCAAATCACAACGAGCAGTACTTC.

This chain uses TRBV5-4 with TRBJ1-2; D is undetermined. CDR1 and CDR2 from the germline V gene are SGHNT and YYREEE (reference sequence). The V and J ends lost 0 bases and 8 bases respectively, with 14 bases between them. CDR3 length equals 14 residues. The CDR3 bases are TGTGCCAGCAGCTTGGACGAGACATCTGGCGGCTACACCTTC. The encoded protein is CASSLDETSGGYTF.

This chain joins TRBV11-2 and TRBJ1-5; D remains unclear. The V and J ends lost 3 bases and 3 bases respectively, with 3 bases between them. In germline, CDR1 is SGHAT, CDR2 FQNNGV. This CDR3 is built from 12 residues. This CDR3 reads CASSFYNQPQHF. CDR3 DNA sequence: TGTGCCAGCAGCTTCTACAATCAGCCCCAGCATTTT.

The chain carries TRBV19 and TRBJ1-2; D uncertain. The CDR3 totals 12 residues. V lost 3 bases to trimming and J lost 5 bases, with 7 bases between them. Germline assignment: CDR1 LNHDA and CDR2 SQIVND (reference sequence). This CDR3 is CASSISGYGYTF. CDR3 bases: TGTGCCAGTAGTATTTCAGGATATGGCTACACCTTC.

In its sample, this clone was seen once. The rearrangement uses TRBV7-9 and TRBJ1-2; 11 bases match TRBD1. The CDR3 consists of 15 residues. CDR1 is SEHNR and CDR2 is FQNEAQ in the germline V gene (reference sequence). Losses at the gene ends were 5 bases for V and 8 bases for J; bases not matched to a gene: 10. DNA for the CDR3: TGTGCCAGCAGCCACACTGGACAGGGGGCGAGAGGCTACACCTTC. Its protein product is CASSHTGQGARGYTF.

The chain has TRBV2 and TRBJ1-3; the D is unclear. V was clipped by 0 bases and J by 7 bases, with 4 bases between them. The CDR3 covers 12 residues. CDR1 is SNHLY, CDR2 FYNNEI, per germline. The CDR3 loop reads CASSEARNTIYF. The CDR3 DNA reads as TGTGCCAGCAGTGAAGCGCGCAACACCATATATTTT.

This sequence joins TRBV6-2 or TRBV6-3 and TRBJ2-7; no definite D call. Germline lookup yields CDR1 MNHEY and CDR2 SVGEGT. The CDR3 consists of 12 residues. Trimming removed 4 bases at V and 6 bases at J, with 10 bases between. Here the CDR3 DNA reads TGTGCCAGCAGTTTCCCGTGGCTCGAGCAGTACTTC. It encodes CASSFPWLEQYF.

The J gene is TRBJ1-5, the V gene TRBV27, with 7 bases lining up with TRBD1. V dropped 5 bases and J dropped 6; count of bases not matched to a gene: 10. In germline, CDR1 is MNHEY, CDR2 SMNVEV (reference sequence). This CDR3 contains 15 residues. CDR3: CASSRRQGMTQPQHF. In DNA, the CDR3 is TGTGCCAGCAGTAGACGACAGGGAATGACTCAGCCCCAGCATTTT.

The chain uses TRBV9 and TRBJ2-1, with 16 positions matching TRBD2. Germline loops: CDR1 SGDLS, CDR2 YYNGEE. V was pared by 2 bases and J by 5 bases, with 4 bases of the junction left unmatched. The CDR3 loop spans 17 amino acids. CDR3 DNA sequence: TGTGCCAGCAGCGTCGGGACTAGCGGGAGGGCCAACAATGAGCAGTTCTTC. Translated, it gives CASSVGTSGRANNEQFF.

The chain combines TRBV27 with TRBJ2-5; 7 bases are a match to TRBD1. Trimming at V came to 5 bases and at J to 3 bases, leaving 9 bases not matched to a gene. Germline lookup yields CDR1 MNHEY and CDR2 SMNVEV (reference sequence). The CDR3 sequence is 15 residues long. The CDR3 loop reads CASSPYETGKETQYF. The CDR3 DNA follows: TGTGCCAGCAGTCCGTACGAGACAGGGAAAGAGACCCAGTACTTC.

The chain has TRBV9 and TRBJ2-1, with no clear D. The CDR3 spans 11 residues. Germline V gene data show CDR1 as SGDLS and CDR2 as YYNGEE. Trimming removed 2 bases at V and 8 bases at J, with 5 bases between. The chain's CDR3 is CASSVAHEQFF. CDR3 sequence (DNA): TGTGCCAGCAGCGTCGCGCATGAGCAGTTCTTC.

The chain recombines TRBV10-2 with TRBJ2-2; 10 bases align to TRBD1. This CDR3 spans 16 amino acids. Looked up from germline, CDR1 is WSHSY and CDR2 is SAAADI. Trimming cost V 3 bases and J 3 bases; bases outside gene matches: 4. The CDR3: CASSDSGTGDTGELFF. DNA of the CDR3: TGCGCCAGCAGTGACTCCGGGACAGGGGACACCGGGGAGCTGTTTTTT.

This clone was seen a handful of times. The chain employs TRBV4-1 and TRBJ1-3, with a tentative D call TRBD1 (5 bases). V was trimmed by 5 bases and J by 0 bases, leaving 14 bases between them. Germline V gene lookup returns CDR1 MGHRA and CDR2 YSYEKL. The length of the CDR3 is 16 residues. Here the CDR3 DNA reads TGCGCCAGCAGCAAACGAGACAGCGCCTCTGGAAACACCATATATTTT. This gives the protein CASSKRDSASGNTIYF.

This clone was observed once. The V gene is TRBV27, the J gene TRBJ2-1; no firm D call. The CDR3 has 14 amino acids. CDR1 MNHEY and CDR2 SMNVEV come from the germline V gene (reference sequence). Between the trimmed V and J ends, which lost 7 bases and 3 bases, there was a span of 13 bases. The chain's CDR3 is CASTKLTGYNEQFF. CDR3 bases: TGTGCCAGCACGAAGCTCACGGGCTACAATGAGCAGTTCTTC.

This chain links TRBV7-9 with TRBJ2-1, with 13 bases aligning to TRBD2. Germline loops: CDR1 SEHNR, CDR2 FQNEAQ (reference sequence). This CDR3 is 15 amino acids long. Trimming cost V 3 bases and J 8 bases; bases outside gene matches: 4. CDR3 residues: CASSFGLAGADEQFF. In DNA form, the CDR3 reads TGTGCCAGCAGCTTCGGACTAGCGGGAGCGGATGAGCAGTTCTTC.

The chain is built from TRBV9 and TRBJ1-1, with D possibly matching TRBD1 (6 bases). V shed 4 bases and J shed 1 base, with 14 bases lying between them. The CDR3 runs to 15 residues. Germline V CDR1 and CDR2: SGDLS, YYNGEE. CDR3 DNA: TGTGCCAGCAGCAAAAACGGACAGCCGAACACTGAAGCTTTCTTT. This encodes CASSKNGQPNTEAFF.